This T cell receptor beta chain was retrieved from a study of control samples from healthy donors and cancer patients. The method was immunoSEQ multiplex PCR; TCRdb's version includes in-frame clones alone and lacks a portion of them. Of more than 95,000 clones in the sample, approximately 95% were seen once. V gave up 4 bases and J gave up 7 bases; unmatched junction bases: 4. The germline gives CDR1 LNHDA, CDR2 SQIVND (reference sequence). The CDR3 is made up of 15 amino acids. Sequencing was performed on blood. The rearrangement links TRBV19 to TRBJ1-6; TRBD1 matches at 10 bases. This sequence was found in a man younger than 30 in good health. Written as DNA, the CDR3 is TGTGCCAGTAGTACGGAGGGACAGGGGAATTCACCCCTCCACTTT. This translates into CASSTEGQGNSPLHF.